This is a list of T cell receptor beta chains from one sample in a study of radiotherapy plus CTLA-4 blockade in lung cancer. Sequencing used immunoSEQ multiplex PCR; TCRdb keeps in-frame clones, though not all of them. The data contain about 72,000 clones, roughly 78% of them singletons. The source was peripheral blood, collected from a patient treated with radiotherapy plus ipilimumab. The receptor set was obtained from a human donor with non-small cell lung cancer who had a complete response to radiotherapy plus ipilimumab. The conserved cysteine and the conserved F or W are not part of the CDR3 here.

TRBJ1-2,TRBV7-2,ASSVTGGRGYT
TRBJ2-5,TRBV19,ASSPGLETQY
TRBJ1-2,TRBV7-9,ARYRRYNYGYT
TRBJ1-2,TRBV18,ASSPRRTTNYGYT
TRBJ1-1,TRBV5-1,ASSLAPGVTEAF
TRBJ1-5,TRBV30,AWSIQSNQPQH
TRBJ1-1,TRBV7-2,ASSLTGLNTEAF
TRBJ1-1,TRBV7-2,ASSSTGTEAF
TRBJ1-2,TRBV6-5,ASSYSGGPGFGYT
TRBJ1-1,TRBV5-1,ASSLDRPGQGYTEAF
TRBJ1-2,TRBV28,ASRQSDREGYGYT
TRBJ1-1,TRBV25-1,ASTTHGEAF
TRBJ1-4,TRBV2,ASRPGGRVEKLF
TRBJ2-5,TRBV6-6,ASRPGGTETQY
TRBJ2-3,TRBV7-6,ASSLRNTRGDTQY
TRBJ1-4,TRBV9,ASSAHYGTGEKLF
TRBJ2-5,TRBV27,ASRSGQGETQY
TRBJ1-4,TRBV18,ASSPWTGERNNEKLF
TRBJ2-7,TRBV7-2,ASSSRYEQY
TRBJ2-1,TRBV29-1,SVEGVYSSYNEQF